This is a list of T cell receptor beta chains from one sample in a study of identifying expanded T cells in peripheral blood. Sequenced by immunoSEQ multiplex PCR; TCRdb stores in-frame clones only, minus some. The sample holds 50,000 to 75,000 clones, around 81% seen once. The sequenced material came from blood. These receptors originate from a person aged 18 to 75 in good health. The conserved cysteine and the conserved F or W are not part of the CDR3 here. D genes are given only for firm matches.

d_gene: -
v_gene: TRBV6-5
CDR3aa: ASSTSHREPLH

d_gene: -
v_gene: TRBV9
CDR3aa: ASSVGQSGELF

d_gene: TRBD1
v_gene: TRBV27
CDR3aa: ASRWDRWNTEAF

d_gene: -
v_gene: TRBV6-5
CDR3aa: ASSYSSNQPQH

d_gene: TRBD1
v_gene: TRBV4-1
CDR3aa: ASSLRQGNMNTEAF

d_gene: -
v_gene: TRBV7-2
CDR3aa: ASSLEGQGTSYEQY

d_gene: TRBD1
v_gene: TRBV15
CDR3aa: ATSPYRTGQGADTQY

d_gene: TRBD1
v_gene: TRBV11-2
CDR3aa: ASSLAPGQGVFTGELF

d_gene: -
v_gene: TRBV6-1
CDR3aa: ASSEARVEKQF

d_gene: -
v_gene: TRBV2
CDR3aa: ASSEQSEQF

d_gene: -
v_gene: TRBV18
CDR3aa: ASSPGERNIQY

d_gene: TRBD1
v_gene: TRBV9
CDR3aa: ASSVALQGGEAF

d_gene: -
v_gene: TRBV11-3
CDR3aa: ASSSRAGRANYGYT

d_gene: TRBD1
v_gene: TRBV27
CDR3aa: ASHAGTGLSGELF

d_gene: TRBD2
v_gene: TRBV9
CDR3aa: ASSVDRVRGETNEQF

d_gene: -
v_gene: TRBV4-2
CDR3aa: ASSQDGLIMGYT

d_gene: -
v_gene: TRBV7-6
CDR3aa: ASSFQGLEQY

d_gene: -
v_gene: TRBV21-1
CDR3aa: ASSHSPADRRKQPQH

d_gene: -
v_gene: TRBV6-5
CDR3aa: ASSYSRTHEKLF

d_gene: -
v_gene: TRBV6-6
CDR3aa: ASREGKEKLF

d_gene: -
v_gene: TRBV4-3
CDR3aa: ASSQEGLFGELF

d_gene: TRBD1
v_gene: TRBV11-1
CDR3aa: ASRVGDWTGNTGELF

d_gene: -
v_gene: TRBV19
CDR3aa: ASSASHLSTGYGYT

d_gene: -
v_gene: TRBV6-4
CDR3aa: ASSEFGNTGELF

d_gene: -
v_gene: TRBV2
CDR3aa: ASSEDRVIAGNTIY

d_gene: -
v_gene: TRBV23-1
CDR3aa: ASSRGSLAKNIQY

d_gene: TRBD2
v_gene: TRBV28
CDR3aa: ASRSGGPKNIQY

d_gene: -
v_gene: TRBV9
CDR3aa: ASSVAPDPNYGYT

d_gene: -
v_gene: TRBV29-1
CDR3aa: SVSTGYGYT

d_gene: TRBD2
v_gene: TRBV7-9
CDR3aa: ASSSSAGGTGELF

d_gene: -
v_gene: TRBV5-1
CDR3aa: ASSPRSDANYGYT

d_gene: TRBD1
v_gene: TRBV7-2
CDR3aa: ASSLRPPGQGYHNEQF

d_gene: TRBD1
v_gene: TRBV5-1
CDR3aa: ASSLVRDRGSGVTEAF

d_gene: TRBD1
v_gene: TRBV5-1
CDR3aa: ASSPDPGTGGGYT

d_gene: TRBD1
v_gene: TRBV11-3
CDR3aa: ASSLGQGALIGYGNTIY

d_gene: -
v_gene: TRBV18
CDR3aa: ASSPGSSNQPQH

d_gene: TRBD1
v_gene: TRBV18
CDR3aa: ASSPQGANTEAF

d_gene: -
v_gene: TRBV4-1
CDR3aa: ASSQSQGPTNEKLF

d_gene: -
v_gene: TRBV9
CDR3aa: ASSVGTRVLDGAEAF

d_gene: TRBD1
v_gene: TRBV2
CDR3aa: ASSGQGSTDTQY

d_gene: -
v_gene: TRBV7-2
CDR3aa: ASSLVQNQPQH

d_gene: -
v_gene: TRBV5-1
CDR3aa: ASSHGQSYGYT

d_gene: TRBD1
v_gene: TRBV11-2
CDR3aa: ASSPDRGHNGELF

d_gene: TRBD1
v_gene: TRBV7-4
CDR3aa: ASSLPGQGGWYEQY

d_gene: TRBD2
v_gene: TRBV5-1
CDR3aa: ASSLLAGAPGTQY

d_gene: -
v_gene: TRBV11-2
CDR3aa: ASSFLGSGGRGDTQY